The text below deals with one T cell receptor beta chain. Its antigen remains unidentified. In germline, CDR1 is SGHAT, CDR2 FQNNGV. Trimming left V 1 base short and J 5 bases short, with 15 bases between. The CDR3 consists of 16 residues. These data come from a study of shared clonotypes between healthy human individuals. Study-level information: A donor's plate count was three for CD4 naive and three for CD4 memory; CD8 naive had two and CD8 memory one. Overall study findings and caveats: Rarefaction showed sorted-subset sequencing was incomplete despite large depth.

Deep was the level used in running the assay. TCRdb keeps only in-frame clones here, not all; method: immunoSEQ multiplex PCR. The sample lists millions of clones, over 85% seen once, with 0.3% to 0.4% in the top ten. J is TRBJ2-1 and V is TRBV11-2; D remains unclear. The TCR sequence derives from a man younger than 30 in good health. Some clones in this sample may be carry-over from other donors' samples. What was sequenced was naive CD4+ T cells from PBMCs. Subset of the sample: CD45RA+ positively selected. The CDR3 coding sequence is TGTGCCAGCAGCTTAGTTGTGAGGCTACAGCACAATGAGCAGTTCTTC. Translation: CASSLVVRLQHNEQFF.